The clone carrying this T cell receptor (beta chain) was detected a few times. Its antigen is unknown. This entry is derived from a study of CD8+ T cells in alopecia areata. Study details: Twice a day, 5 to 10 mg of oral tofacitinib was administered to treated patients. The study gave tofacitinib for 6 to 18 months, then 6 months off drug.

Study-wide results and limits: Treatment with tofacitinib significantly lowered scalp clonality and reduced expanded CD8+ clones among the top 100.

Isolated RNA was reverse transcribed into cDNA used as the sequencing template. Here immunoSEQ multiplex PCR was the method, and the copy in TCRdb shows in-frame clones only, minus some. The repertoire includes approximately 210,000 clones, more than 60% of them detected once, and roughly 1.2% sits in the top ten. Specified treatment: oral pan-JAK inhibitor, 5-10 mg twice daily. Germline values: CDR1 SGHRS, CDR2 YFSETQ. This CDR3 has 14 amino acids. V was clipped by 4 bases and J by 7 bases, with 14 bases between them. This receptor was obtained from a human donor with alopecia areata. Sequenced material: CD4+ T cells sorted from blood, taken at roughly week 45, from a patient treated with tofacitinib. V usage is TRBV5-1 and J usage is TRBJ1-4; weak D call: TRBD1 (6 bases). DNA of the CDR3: TGCGCCAGCAGCACCGGACAGTCTACTGAAAAACTGTTTTTT. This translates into CASSTGQSTEKLFF. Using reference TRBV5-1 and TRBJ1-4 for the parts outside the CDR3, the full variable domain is KAGVTQTPRYLIKTRGQQVTLSCSPISGHRSVSWYQQTPGQGLQFLFEYFSETQRNKGNFPGRFSGRQFSNSRSEMNVSTLELGDSALYLCASSTGQSTEKLFFGSGTQLSVL.